These 10 T cell receptor beta chains were all obtained from the same sample, sequenced in a study of cytomegalovirus exposure and HLA in healthy donors. The PCR had 60 Vbeta and 13 Jbeta primers. The table came from immunoSEQ multiplex PCR; TCRdb's copy has only in-frame clones and leaves some out. The sample lists 150,000 to 200,000 clones; 77% were seen once. The specimen was PBMCs. The receptors shown here come from a man aged 18 to 30 in good health and CMV-seronegative.

This clone was observed a few times. The V call is TRBV18, the J call TRBJ2-3; 8 bases map to TRBD1. The germline CDR1 and CDR2 sequences are KGHSH and LQKENI. The CDR3 contains 14 residues. J was trimmed by 5 bases and V by 6 bases; bases with no gene match: 7. The CDR3 sequence is CASSSQGAKDTQYF. CDR3 bases: TGTGCCAGCTCCTCCCAGGGGGCGAAAGATACGCAGTATTTT.

The rearrangement links TRBV10-3 to TRBJ1-1; the D gene is possibly TRBD1 (5 bases). CDR3 length: 12 residues. Deletions cut 6 bases from V and 7 bases from J, with 12 bases between. The germline V gene has CDR1 ENHRY and CDR2 SYGVKD. The CDR3, as DNA: TGTGCCATCAGAGCGGAGGGGTGTGAAGCTTTCTTT. Translated: CAIRAEGCEAFF.

This clone was observed a handful of times. The V gene is TRBV6-5, the J gene TRBJ1-4; 9 bases line up with TRBD1. Per germline, CDR1 MNHEY and CDR2 SVGAGI. The CDR3 has 15 residues. Trimming took 6 bases from V and 7 from J; bases not matched to a gene: 9. Written as DNA, the CDR3 is TGTGCCAGCAGGCGAAACAGGGGGCGAGGTGAAAAACTGTTTTTT. Translation: CASRRNRGRGEKLFF.

The chain links TRBV30 to TRBJ2-5, with TRBD1 matching 9 bases. The J call may be in error: the DNA end matches TRBJ2-7 better. The CDR3 length is 16 residues. Germline V gene sequence: CDR1 GTSNPN, CDR2 SVGIG (reference sequence). CDR3 bases: TGTGCCTGGAGTGTACAGGCTGGGACAGGGATCTACGAGCAGTACTTC. Translating it yields CAWSVQAGTGIYEQYF.

CDR3 DNA sequence: TGTGCCAGCAGTGTAACCCCAGGGTTCGGCGACACTGAAGCTTTCTTT. This codes for CASSVTPGFGDTEAFF. This chain connects TRBV6-1 to TRBJ1-1; TRBD1 might be the D (5 bases). V was trimmed by 4 bases and J by 3 bases, leaving 18 bases between them. Germline V CDR1 and CDR2: MNHNS, SASEGT. CDR3 length equals 16 residues.

The chain combines TRBV7-9 with TRBJ2-3, with TRBD2 identical over 7 bases. Trimming removed 5 bases from V and 0 bases from J; junction bases left unmatched: 8. CDR3 length: 16 residues. The germline V gene encodes CDR1 SEHNR and CDR2 FQNEAQ (reference sequence). The CDR3 DNA reads as TGTGCCAGCAGCCCCGCCCGGGGGGTTAGCACAGATACGCAGTATTTT. This translates into CASSPARGVSTDTQYF.

This clone was seen a single time. The chain uses TRBV6-5 and TRBJ1-6; D call uncertain. In germline, CDR1 is MNHEY, CDR2 SVGAGI. There are 15 residues in the CDR3. The ends were cut back, 6 bases at V and 3 bases at J, with 12 bases in the middle. CDR3 coding DNA: TGTGCCAGCAGGCAGACATTCTACTATAATTCACCCCTCCACTTT. Amino acids: CASRQTFYYNSPLHF.

This clone was found a few times. The gene calls are TRBV18 and TRBJ1-4, with 10 bases identical to TRBD1. Germline V CDR1 and CDR2: KGHSH, LQKENI. V shed 4 bases and J 8 bases; nucleotides not matched to a gene: 10. The CDR3 has 16 residues. The CDR3 sequence: CASSQDRGRGREKLFF. CDR3 DNA sequence: TGTGCCAGCTCACAAGACAGGGGGCGAGGTCGGGAAAAACTGTTTTTT.

The rearrangement links TRBV7-9 to TRBJ1-2; 7 bases match TRBD1. The ends lost 1 base at V and 5 bases at J; junction bases unmatched: 7. This CDR3 is 15 amino acids long. Germline CDR1 SEHNR, CDR2 FQNEAQ (reference sequence). The CDR3 sequence is CASSLGGDRAYGYTF. Written as DNA, the CDR3 is TGTGCCAGCAGCTTAGGCGGAGACAGGGCTTATGGCTACACCTTC.

The rearrangement joins TRBV6-5 to TRBJ1-1; TRBD1 matches 7 bases. CDR1 and CDR2 (germline): MNHEY, SVGAGI. V lost 0 bases to trimming and J lost 10 bases; unmatched junction nucleotides: 2. The CDR3 has 12 amino acids. In DNA form, the CDR3 reads TGTGCCAGCAGTTACTCAGGGGGCCGAGCTTTCTTT. Protein: CASSYSGGRAFF.